A single sample is the source of the 20 T cell receptor beta chains below, sequenced in a study of T cells after yellow fever vaccination. TCRdb processed the 5' RACE reads anew with MiXCR; each CDR3 protein has one entry. The sample yields fewer than 150,000 distinct CDR3 sequences, less than 9.5% seen once. This material consisted of CD4+ T cells sorted from PBMCs, taken 5 days after the yellow fever booster vaccination. The origin of the receptors is a man aged 25 to 40 who received the YFV17D yellow fever vaccine.

At least ten counts were recorded for this clonotype. The CDR3: CASSLRSFTDTQYF. For the CDR3, the DNA is TGCGCCAGCAGCTTGCGATCGTTCACAGATACGCAGTATTTT. The V and J genes are TRBV5-1 and TRBJ2-3; D gene ambiguous. Trimming stripped 1 base from V and 2 bases from J, with 8 bases between. The CDR3 spans 14 residues. Germline lookup yields CDR1 SGHRS and CDR2 YFSETQ.

The rearrangement links TRBV5-4 to TRBJ2-5, with D perhaps TRBD1 (5 bases). Trimming pared 3 bases from V and 1 base from J, leaving 10 bases between. Germline V gives CDR1 SGHNT, CDR2 YYREEE (reference sequence). The CDR3 is made up of 14 amino acids. The DNA of the CDR3 is TGTGCCAGCAGCTCGACAGCTTCCCAAGAGACCCAGTACTTC. Its protein product is CASSSTASQETQYF.

There are many counts of this clonotype. J is TRBJ2-7 and V is TRBV20-1; 9 bases match TRBD2. This CDR3 is built from 15 residues. After removal of 6 bases from V and 0 bases from J, the junction contained 9 bases not matched to a gene. The germline CDR1 and CDR2 sequences are DFQATT and SNEGSKA (reference sequence). Here the CDR3 DNA reads TGCAGTGCCCTAGCGGGATCTCGGGGCTCCTACGAGCAGTACTTC. It encodes CSALAGSRGSYEQYF.

In this sample, this clonotype turned up many times. CDR3 sequence (DNA): TGCGCCAGCAGCCTAACCTTCAGCGGGAGTGCCGAGCAGTACTTC. Translation gives CASSLTFSGSAEQYF. The chain links TRBV4-3 to TRBJ2-7; 8 bases fit TRBD2. Germline CDR1 is LGHNA and CDR2 is YSLEER. The CDR3 length is 15 residues. Unmatched junction bases numbered 11, after V lost 4 bases and J lost 6 bases.

This clonotype occurred many times. This chain connects TRBV6-5 to TRBJ2-7; D remains unclear. This CDR3 has 14 residues. Germline V lookup: CDR1 MNHEY, CDR2 SVGAGI. The V end was cut by 5 bases, the J end by 5 bases, with 16 bases between. The CDR3 DNA is TGTGCCAGCAGTCGATCTAACGGGTGGGACGAGCAGTACTTC. Its translation: CASSRSNGWDEQYF.

This clonotype showed up many times. The V gene is TRBV28, the J gene TRBJ2-7; D uncertain. The CDR3 sequence is 15 residues long. The germline CDR1 and CDR2 sequences are MDHEN and SYDVKM. The V end was cut by 5 bases, the J end by 3 bases, with 17 bases between. The CDR3, as DNA: TGTGCCAGCAGTCGGACCTCCCTGGGAAGCTACGAGCAGTACTTC. Its protein product is CASSRTSLGSYEQYF.

At least ten counts were recorded for this clonotype. J is TRBJ2-7 and V is TRBV4-3; tentatively, D is TRBD1 (5 bases). Trimming stripped 3 bases from V and 6 bases from J, with 15 bases between. Germline V gene sequence: CDR1 LGHNA, CDR2 YSLEER. The CDR3 has 14 residues. This chain's CDR3 is CASSHELQAFEQYF. The CDR3 DNA reads as TGCGCCAGCAGCCACGAGTTACAGGCGTTCGAGCAGTACTTC.

This clonotype was detected only a few times. The rearrangement links TRBV4-1 to TRBJ2-7; D not resolved. The V end lost 0 bases, the J end lost 4 bases, and 19 bases lay between the germline ends. CDR1 and CDR2 (germline): MGHRA, YSYEKL. The CDR3 spans 17 residues. The CDR3 is CASSQDQRSRRGYEQYF. The DNA of the CDR3 is TGCGCCAGCAGCCAAGATCAGCGATCCCGAAGAGGTTACGAGCAGTACTTC.

As concerns this clonotype: One end of the junction is discordant with germline, which a read error may explain. The chain couples TRBV3-1 to TRBJ2-5, with TRBD1 identical over 8 bases. CDR1 is LGHDT, CDR2 YNNKEL, per germline (reference sequence). The CDR3 is made up of 15 amino acids. The chain's CDR3 is CASCHGLQGVETQYF. CDR3 in DNA: TGTGCCAGCTGCCATGGCCTACAGGGGGTCGAGACCCAGTACTTC.

In its sample, this clonotype was seen many times. The rearrangement links TRBV7-2 to TRBJ1-4; D is undetermined. CDR3 length: 14 amino acids. Germline values: CDR1 SGHTA, CDR2 FQGNSA. V was cut by 5 bases and J by 5 bases, with 12 bases left in between. The chain's CDR3 is CASSPTRTNEKLFF. In nucleotides, the CDR3 is TGTGCCAGCAGCCCGACAAGAACAAATGAAAAACTGTTTTTT. The entire variable domain, with the rest obtained from reference TRBV7-2 and TRBJ1-4, is as follows: GAGVSQSPSNKVTEKGKDVELRCDPISGHTALYWYRQSLGQGLEFLIYFQGNSAPDKSGLPSDRFSAERTGGSVSTLTIQRTQQEDSAVYLCASSPTRTNEKLFFGSGTQLSVL.

This clonotype was observed at least ten times. V usage is TRBV5-4 and J usage is TRBJ2-3; 8 nucleotides align to TRBD2. Per the germline V gene, CDR1 is SGHNT and CDR2 is YYREEE (reference sequence). The CDR3 extends over 20 amino acids. V shed 0 bases, J shed 2 bases, and the junction held 17 bases outside the gene matches. CDR3 sequence: CASSLALTSGAWGTTDTQYF. The CDR3 DNA follows: TGTGCCAGCAGCTTGGCTCTTACTAGCGGCGCGTGGGGCACCACAGATACGCAGTATTTT.

This clonotype was recorded many times. The V and J genes are TRBV12-3 or TRBV12-4 and TRBJ1-4, with 7 bases matching TRBD1. The CDR3 extends over 14 amino acids. Trimming at V came to 5 bases and at J to 2 bases, leaving 2 bases not matched to a gene. The CDR3: CASSPGGTNEKLFF. CDR3 coding DNA: TGTGCCAGCAGTCCAGGGGGTACTAATGAAAAACTGTTTTTT.

This clonotype was seen ten or more times. CDR3 nucleotides: TGTGCCAGCAGCGGGACAACTGGGGCCAACGTCCTGACTTTC. Its translation is CASSGTTGANVLTF. The V call is TRBV6-1, the J call TRBJ2-6; TRBD1 is a possible D gene (6 bases). V lost 6 bases, J lost 2 bases, and 8 bases lay in between. Germline assignment: CDR1 MNHNS and CDR2 SASEGT. The length of the CDR3 is 14 residues.

Concerning this clonotype itself: A read error may explain this, as a much larger clone is one base away. The chain joins TRBV21-1 to TRBJ2-5. TRBV21-1 constitutes a pseudogene. The CDR3 runs to 12 residues. In DNA form, the CDR3 reads TGTGCCAGCAGCCACGGATGGGAGACCCAGTACTTC. Translation: CASSHGWETQYF.

This clonotype occurred many times. The rearrangement links TRBV21-1 to TRBJ2-1. TRBV21-1 is a recognized pseudogene. This CDR3 comprises 17 residues. The CDR3 here is CASSKQAAAVTYNEQFF. The CDR3 DNA reads as TGTGCCAGCAGCAAACAGGCAGCTGCAGTCACCTACAATGAGCAGTTCTTC.

This clonotype was seen at least ten times. This rearrangement joins TRBV18 to TRBJ2-7; unclear D gene. The CDR3 extends over 15 amino acids. The germline gives CDR1 KGHSH, CDR2 LQKENI. Trimming removed 2 bases from V and 2 bases from J, with 13 bases in between. DNA of the CDR3: TGTGCCAGCTCACCATACGGAGACTCGGCCTACGAGCAGTACTTC. It translates to CASSPYGDSAYEQYF.

The rearrangement uses TRBV3-1 and TRBJ2-3; 15 bases agree with TRBD2. Unmatched junction bases numbered 8, after V lost 11 bases and J lost 5 bases. This CDR3 comprises 15 residues. Germline V gene sequence: CDR1 LGHDT, CDR2 YNNKEL (reference sequence). The CDR3 DNA reads TGTGCCTGCACCCAGGGACTAGCGGGAGGAGATACGCAGTATTTT. It translates to CACTQGLAGGDTQYF.

This clonotype was detected a few times. The chain has TRBV20-1 and TRBJ2-3; 15 nucleotides match TRBD2. The trim removed 6 bases at V and 2 bases at J, leaving 12 bases unmatched. The CDR3 sequence is 18 residues long. CDR1 and CDR2 from the germline V gene are DFQATT and SNEGSKA (reference sequence). CDR3 loop: CSAGGLAGGPRPTDTQYF. CDR3 DNA sequence: TGCAGTGCGGGTGGACTAGCGGGAGGGCCCAGACCCACAGATACGCAGTATTTT.

This clonotype was seen at least ten times. V is TRBV19 and J is TRBJ1-5; a possible D gene is TRBD1 (5 bases). The CDR3 extends over 13 amino acids. Deletions cut 4 bases from V and 8 bases from J, with 12 bases between. The germline gives CDR1 LNHDA, CDR2 SQIVND (reference sequence). The chain's CDR3 is CASSRGVIEPQHF. The CDR3 DNA reads TGTGCCAGTAGTAGGGGGGTGATAGAGCCCCAGCATTTT.

This clonotype occurred many times. The J gene is TRBJ2-7, the V gene TRBV29-1; TRBD2 aligns across 10 bases. With V trimmed by 8 bases and J by 3 bases, 4 bases remained unmatched. The CDR3 is made up of 12 amino acids. Germline V gives CDR1 SQVTM, CDR2 ANQGSEA. Here the CDR3 reads CSFRLAGYEQYF. CDR3 coding DNA: TGCAGCTTCCGACTAGCGGGCTACGAGCAGTACTTC.